Listed below are T cell receptor beta chains from one sample, sequenced in a study of blood T cell repertoires in COVID-19. Here immunoSEQ multiplex PCR was the method, and the copy in TCRdb shows in-frame clones only, minus some. The table lists about 36,000 clones, about nine tenths of them singletons. Specimen: peripheral blood. Every receptor here comes from a human donor in a cohort sampled during active COVID-19. Each CDR3 is given with its conserved first and last residue. The order of the fields is D gene, CDR3 length, clone size, V gene, J gene, CDR3 protein, CDR3 DNA. The D gene is left open where the match is weak. Expanded clones get a size class; other rows say once, few or many, or leave the size out.

>TRBD1|17|once|TRBV28|TRBJ1-2
CASSSLLSSQGGYGYTF
TGTGCCAGCAGTTCCCTCCTGTCCTCCCAGGGGGGCTATGGCTACACCTTC
>TRBD1|12|-|TRBV2|TRBJ1-2
CARTGGPYGYTF
TGTGCCAGGACAGGGGGGCCCTATGGCTACACCTTC
>TRBD2|16|once|TRBV3-1/TRBV3-2|TRBJ2-1
CASSRQGTSVNNEQFF
TGTGCCAGCAGCCGACAGGGGACTAGCGTGAACAATGAGCAGTTCTTC
>-|16|-|TRBV18|TRBJ1-5
CASSLELLGANQPQHF
TGTGCCAGCTCACTAGAGCTGCTGGGGGCAAATCAGCCCCAGCATTTT
>-|14|-|TRBV28|TRBJ1-1
CASSRGGMNTEAFF
TGTGCCAGCAGCAGGGGCGGAATGAACACTGAAGCTTTCTTT
>TRBD2|15|-|TRBV11-2|TRBJ2-4
CASSLAGGPKNIQYF
TGTGCCAGCAGCTTAGCGGGAGGGCCCAAAAACATTCAGTACTTC
>-|15|few|TRBV2|TRBJ1-5
CASSELGGRNQPQHF
TGTGCCAGCAGTGAACTGGGGGGGCGCAATCAGCCCCAGCATTTT
>-|15|-|TRBV27|TRBJ1-2
CASSSPWSGDYGYTF
TGTGCCAGCAGTTCACCTTGGAGTGGTGACTATGGCTACACCTTC
>TRBD1|15|-|TRBV18|TRBJ2-1
CASSRGQGLLNEQFF
TGTGCCAGCTCACGCGGACAGGGGCTTCTAAATGAGCAGTTCTTC
>TRBD2|19|-|TRBV5-1|TRBJ2-2
CASSLTTQGLAANTGELFF
TGCGCCAGCAGCCTAACAACCCAAGGACTAGCGGCGAACACCGGGGAGCTGTTTTTT
>-|16|-|TRBV11-2|TRBJ1-6
CASSLFGGFGNSPLHF
TGTGCCAGCAGCTTATTTGGGGGGTTTGGTAATTCACCCCTCCACTTT
>TRBD2|16|once|TRBV5-1|TRBJ2-5
CASSRTSGGFQETQYF
TGCGCCAGCAGTAGGACTAGCGGCGGATTCCAAGAGACCCAGTACTTC
>-|15|-|TRBV2|TRBJ1-5
CASSEERGNIQPQHF
TGTGCCAGCAGTGAAGAGAGGGGGAATATTCAGCCCCAGCATTTT
>TRBD2|18|-|TRBV5-4|TRBJ2-1
CASSRAGSGTSGSLEQFF
TGTGCCAGCAGCAGGGCGGGTTCCGGGACTAGCGGGAGTTTGGAGCAGTTCTTC
>TRBD2|14|-|TRBV5-1|TRBJ2-3
CASSGLAGTDTQYF
TGCGCCAGCAGCGGTCTAGCGGGGACAGATACGCAGTATTTT
>-|14|-|TRBV2|TRBJ2-1
CASSYKRANNEQFF
TGTGCCAGCAGTTACAAGCGGGCAAACAATGAGCAGTTCTTC
>TRBD1|15|once|TRBV24-1|TRBJ2-7
CATSARGQGAVEQYF
TGTGCCACCAGTGCGCGTGGGCAGGGGGCGGTCGAGCAGTACTTC
>TRBD1|18|-|TRBV7-8|TRBJ1-5
CASSRGQDRIVGNQPQHF
TGTGCCAGCAGCCGAGGACAGGATAGGATTGTGGGCAATCAGCCCCAGCATTTT
>TRBD1|13|once|TRBV19|TRBJ1-2
CASSIQGAYGYTF
TGTGCCAGTAGTATCCAGGGGGCCTATGGCTACACCTTC
>TRBD1|17|-|TRBV28|TRBJ1-6
CASSTDRNIIWGSPLHF
TGTGCCAGCAGCACGGACAGGAACATAATCTGGGGTTCACCCCTCCACTTT
>TRBD2|12|-|TRBV30|TRBJ2-1
CAWSSTSREQFF
TGTGCCTGGAGTTCGACTAGCAGGGAGCAGTTCTTC
>TRBD1|16|once|TRBV7-8|TRBJ2-7
CASSRKGAQGAYEQYF
TGTGCCAGCAGCCGAAAGGGGGCCCAGGGGGCCTACGAGCAGTACTTC
>TRBD1|16|-|TRBV5-1|TRBJ2-1
CASSLGGTGAYNEQFF
TGCGCCAGCAGCTTGGGGGGGACAGGCGCGTACAATGAGCAGTTCTTC
>TRBD1|15|-|TRBV5-4|TRBJ2-7
CASSSPGQGVYEQYF
TGTGCCAGCAGTTCTCCGGGACAGGGGGTTTACGAGCAGTACTTC
>TRBD2|17|-|TRBV3-1/TRBV3-2|TRBJ2-1
CASSHVLRTSGRDYKFF
TGTGCCAGCAGCCACGTACTCCGGACTAGCGGGAGGGATTACAAGTTCTTC
>-|14|-|TRBV7-9|TRBJ1-1
CASSLGQWNTEAFF
TGTGCCAGCAGCTTAGGGCAGTGGAACACTGAAGCTTTCTTT
>TRBD1|14|-|TRBV28|TRBJ1-1
CASRSGQANTEAFF
TGTGCCAGCAGGTCGGGACAGGCGAACACTGAAGCTTTCTTT
>TRBD2|14|-|TRBV2|TRBJ2-5
CASNPKREGETQYF
TGTGCCAGCAACCCCAAGCGGGAGGGAGAGACCCAGTACTTC
>TRBD1|14|-|TRBV28|TRBJ1-4
CASSHGTGVEKLFF
TGTGCCAGCAGCCACGGGACAGGGGTTGAAAAACTGTTTTTT
>TRBD1|14|-|TRBV6-6|TRBJ1-4
CASIRQGAGEKLFF
TGTGCCAGCATTCGACAGGGGGCAGGTGAAAAACTGTTTTTT
>TRBD1|16|-|TRBV19|TRBJ1-5
CASSIGWDRSNQPQHF
TGTGCCAGTAGTATAGGATGGGACAGAAGCAATCAGCCCCAGCATTTT
>TRBD2|18|-|TRBV7-9|TRBJ2-3
CASSPKLRLAGISDTQYF
TGTGCCAGCAGCCCCAAACTCAGGCTAGCGGGAATCTCAGATACGCAGTATTTT
>-|13|few|TRBV30|TRBJ2-7
CAWQWRPSYEQYF
TGTGCCTGGCAATGGCGGCCCTCCTACGAGCAGTACTTC
>-|13|-|TRBV7-2|TRBJ1-2
CASRPTANYGYTF
TGTGCCAGCAGACCGACAGCGAACTATGGCTACACCTTC
>TRBD1|17|-|TRBV6-1|TRBJ1-4
CASSEGQGFSTNEKLFF
TGTGCCAGCAGTGAGGGACAGGGATTCTCAACTAATGAAAAACTGTTTTTT
>-|15|-|TRBV21-1|TRBJ2-7
CASSKGVMRSYEQYF
TGTGCCAGCAGCAAAGGCGTAATGAGGTCCTACGAGCAGTACTTC
>-|17|-|TRBV3-1/TRBV3-2|TRBJ1-5
CASSQGLYQGWNQPQHF
TGTGCCAGCAGCCAAGGCCTTTATCAGGGATGGAATCAGCCCCAGCATTTT
>-|12|-|TRBV7-6|TRBJ2-1
CASSTRGGEQFF
TGTGCCAGCAGTACAAGGGGGGGTGAGCAGTTCTTC
>TRBD1|16|-|TRBV7-8|TRBJ1-2
CASSLGGTGVGYGYTF
TGTGCCAGCAGCCTGGGGGGGACAGGGGTCGGCTATGGCTACACCTTC
>TRBD2|15|-|TRBV18|TRBJ2-7
CASSPPTSTTYEQYF
TGTGCCAGCTCACCACCGACTAGCACAACCTACGAGCAGTACTTC
>-|15|few|TRBV19|TRBJ1-3
CASRIAGSVGNTIYF
TGTGCCAGTAGGATTGCCGGGTCGGTTGGAAACACCATATATTTT
>TRBD2|17|-|TRBV7-2|TRBJ2-1
CASSSLAGGGFYNEQFF
TGTGCCAGCAGCTCCCTAGCGGGAGGGGGATTTTACAATGAGCAGTTCTTC
>-|15|-|TRBV5-5|TRBJ2-2
CASVPRGPSAGELFF
TGTGCCAGCGTACCCCGGGGTCCCTCGGCCGGGGAGCTGTTTTTT
>-|16|-|TRBV27|TRBJ1-5
CASSPLDRGSNQPQHF
TGTGCCAGCAGTCCCTTGGACAGAGGGAGCAATCAGCCCCAGCATTTT
>TRBD1|15|-|TRBV18|TRBJ1-1
CASSPRTGGSTEAFF
TGTGCCAGCTCACCACGGACAGGGGGCAGCACTGAAGCTTTCTTT
>-|15|-|TRBV6-5|TRBJ2-7
CASSRGTVFAYEQYF
TGTGCCAGCAGCCGCGGGACAGTCTTCGCCTACGAGCAGTACTTC
>TRBD1|13|-|TRBV11-2|TRBJ2-5
CASSRDRGETQYF
TGTGCCAGCAGCCGGGACAGGGGGGAGACCCAGTACTTC
>TRBD2|18|-|TRBV7-9|TRBJ2-5
CASSYRRVTLAVSETQYF
TGTGCCAGCAGCTACCGAAGGGTTACCCTAGCGGTCTCGGAGACCCAGTACTTC
>TRBD2|16|-|TRBV7-3|TRBJ2-3
CASSSRLAASTDTQYF
TGTGCCAGCAGCTCAAGACTAGCGGCTAGCACAGATACGCAGTATTTT
>TRBD1|14|-|TRBV5-1|TRBJ2-1
CASRDRTGKNEQFF
TGCGCCAGCAGGGATAGGACAGGGAAGAATGAGCAGTTCTTC
>-|15|-|TRBV7-2|TRBJ2-1
CASSPGLAKYNEQFF
TGTGCCAGCAGCCCGGGACTGGCGAAGTACAATGAGCAGTTCTTC
>-|13|few|TRBV4-3|TRBJ2-7
CASSQDRSYEQYF
TGCGCCAGCAGCCAAGATCGTTCGTACGAGCAGTACTTC
>-|11|few|TRBV6-2/TRBV6-3|TRBJ1-5
CASSQGKPQHF
TGTGCCAGCAGTCAGGGAAAACCCCAGCATTTT
>TRBD2|14|-|TRBV30|TRBJ2-2
CAWSPGGNTGELFF
TGTGCCTGGAGTCCGGGGGGGAACACCGGGGAGCTGTTTTTT
>-|15|-|TRBV15|TRBJ2-7
CATSRGSSTRGEQYF
TGTGCCACCAGCAGGGGTAGCTCCACGAGGGGGGAGCAGTACTTC
>-|16|-|TRBV11-2|TRBJ2-1
CASSLDLAISYNEQFF
TGTGCCAGCAGCTTAGATCTAGCGATCTCCTACAATGAGCAGTTCTTC
>TRBD2|16|-|TRBV15|TRBJ2-7
CATSRASGGSSYEQYF
TGTGCCACCAGCAGAGCCTCGGGAGGTAGCTCCTACGAGCAGTACTTC
>-|13|-|TRBV3-1/TRBV3-2|TRBJ2-1
CASSPTGINEQFF
TGTGCCAGCAGCCCCACCGGGATTAATGAGCAGTTCTTC
>-|15|-|TRBV6-1|TRBJ1-1
CASSEGVQGGTEAFF
TGTGCCAGCAGTGAAGGGGTACAGGGTGGCACTGAAGCTTTCTTT